This T cell receptor beta chain emerged from a study of naive and memory T cell subsets. General observations from the study: Naive repertoires, especially CD8, held a few larger clonotypes, possibly memory cells re-expressing CD45RA.

This CDR3 region has 17 residues. The V gene lost 6 bases and the J gene lost 5 bases, with 23 bases spanning the gap. CDR1 is MNHEY and CDR2 is SVGEGT in the germline V gene. Both TRBC1 and TRBC2 were covered by a beta constant-region primer of two equimolar oligonucleotides. Nested alpha and beta constant-region primers with the SP2 primer drove four PCR rounds on ligated cDNA. The cDNA 3' end received a ligated single-stranded oligonucleotide carrying the SP2 primer and a 12-nucleotide UMI. TCRdb itself ran the UMI-ligation and nested PCR reads through MiXCR, one entry per CDR3 protein. Here the sample spans 98,000 or so distinct CDR3 sequences, 14% being singletons. As concerns this clonotype: Its antigen is currently unknown.

After CD4 positive bead selection, the CD4-negative fraction gave CD8 T cells. This TCR derives from a human donor in good health. The sample taken for sequencing was naive CD8+ T cells from blood. The gene calls are TRBV6-2 or TRBV6-3 and TRBJ1-5; no reliable D call. The CDR3 reads CASSYNPTFYSHQPQHF. The CDR3 DNA sequence: TGTGCCAGCAGCTACAATCCGACCTTCTACTCTCATCAGCCCCAGCATTTT.